One and the same sample provided the 30 T cell receptor beta chains below, sequenced in a study of CD8 T cells in ankylosing spondylitis (dated by TCRdb to about 2017). Library method: 5' RACE. The sequencing machine was an Illumina HiSeq 2500. Through fastp at Q25 and MiXCR, TCRdb rebuilt clones from the public reads, retaining in-frame beta chains. Every CDR3 protein is listed once, alongside the most common genes and DNA of its rows. This sample lists about 130,000 distinct CDR3 sequences; around 7.9% were detected once. In total, the top ten clones hold under 15% of the sample. Sequencing was carried out using blood, either unsorted or a sorted T cell fraction (not recorded which). These receptors were obtained from a female donor with ankylosing spondylitis or in good health (not recorded which).

The sample holds many counts of this clonotype. V is TRBV11-2 and J is TRBJ1-2, with a tentative D call TRBD1 (6 bases). CDR1 SGHAT and CDR2 FQNNGV come from the germline V gene. Trimming removed 0 bases from V and 7 bases from J, with 15 bases in between. CDR3 length: 15 residues. CDR3 bases: TGTGCCAGCAGCTTAGAACAGGGCACCTTCGGTGGCTACACCTTC. This translates into CASSLEQGTFGGYTF. Together with reference TRBV11-2 and TRBJ1-2, the CDR3 gives the full variable domain: EAGVAQSPRYKIIEKRQSVAFWCNPISGHATLYWYQQILGQGPKLLIQFQNNGVVDDSQLPKDRFSAERLKGVDSTLKIQPAKLEDSAVYLCASSLEQGTFGGYTFGSGTRLTVV.

The sample holds many counts of this clonotype. Here the CDR3 reads CSAVTLYGQAGGNQPQHF. The CDR3, as DNA: TGCAGTGCGGTCACCCTTTATGGACAGGCCGGGGGCAATCAGCCCCAGCATTTT. This chain uses TRBV20-1 with TRBJ1-5; 7 bases fit TRBD1. This CDR3 contains 18 residues. Germline V lookup: CDR1 DFQATT, CDR2 SNEGSKA (reference sequence). Trimming cost V 6 bases and J 2 bases; bases outside gene matches: 19.

This clonotype was counted ten times or more. The V gene is TRBV6-1, the J gene TRBJ2-2, with unresolved D. CDR3 length equals 18 residues. Germline-derived CDR1 and CDR2 are MNHNS and SASEGT. The V end lost 7 bases, the J end lost 0 bases, and 21 bases lay between the germline ends. CDR3 loop: CASTPEVLDHPNTGELFF. The CDR3 coding sequence is TGTGCCAGCACCCCCGAGGTATTGGATCACCCGAACACCGGGGAGCTGTTTTTT.

J is TRBJ1-3 and V is TRBV7-9; D uncertain. The CDR3 consists of 14 residues. CDR1 is SEHNR and CDR2 is FQNEAQ in the germline V gene (reference sequence). The V gene lost 1 base and the J gene lost 0 bases, with 4 bases spanning the gap. The DNA for the CDR3 is TGTGCCAGCAGCTTAGGATTCTCTGGAAACACCATATATTTT. It encodes CASSLGFSGNTIYF.

This clonotype was seen more than once but under ten times. The chain recombines TRBV19 with TRBJ2-1, with D possibly TRBD1 on 5 matching bases. The CDR3 totals 14 residues. V dropped 3 bases and J dropped 4 bases, with 10 bases sitting between them. Germline V gives CDR1 LNHDA, CDR2 SQIVND (reference sequence). The CDR3 region has the DNA TGTGCCAGTAGTATTCGGACACCTTACAATGAGCAGTTCTTC. Its protein product is CASSIRTPYNEQFF.

This clonotype was found many times. The V gene is TRBV7-2, the J gene TRBJ2-3; D unclear. V lost 2 bases and J 2 bases, leaving 8 bases between the germline ends. The CDR3 spans 14 residues. Per germline, CDR1 SGHTA and CDR2 FQGNSA. The CDR3 DNA is TGTGCCAGCAGCTTATATGGGTCCACAGATACGCAGTATTTT. Translating gives CASSLYGSTDTQYF.

This clonotype was seen repeatedly, ten times or more. V and J are TRBV5-1 and TRBJ1-2, with 11 nucleotides matching TRBD1. Per germline, CDR1 SGHRS and CDR2 YFSETQ. The V segment lost 0 bases and the J segment 5 bases; nucleotides outside the gene matches: 6. The CDR3 is 16 residues long. CDR3 protein: CASSLGSGQGAYGYTF. CDR3 bases: TGCGCCAGCAGCTTGGGGTCCGGACAGGGGGCGTATGGCTACACCTTC.

Comment on this clonotype: A junction end diverges from the germline sequence, so it may reflect a read error. The chain joins TRBV20-1 to TRBJ1-6, with 10 positions matching TRBD1. The CDR3 is 17 amino acids. Per germline, CDR1 DFQATT and CDR2 SNEGSKA (reference sequence). This chain's CDR3 is CCARAARQGASNSLLHF. CDR3 sequence (DNA): TGCTGTGCTAGAGCCGCCCGACAGGGGGCGAGTAATTCACTCCTCCACTTT.

The table lists this clonotype with many counts. This chain links TRBV12-3 or TRBV12-4 with TRBJ1-1, with TRBD1 as a possible D gene (5 bases). The CDR3 runs 17 residues. V was cut by 3 bases and J by 1 base, with 18 bases left in between. CDR3 amino acids: CASSFSLDGTANTEAFF. CDR3 coding DNA: TGTGCCAGCAGTTTCAGTTTGGATGGGACGGCGAACACTGAAGCTTTCTTT.

This clonotype has at least ten counts. The chain employs TRBV20-1 and TRBJ1-5, with 11 bases identical to TRBD1. The germline gives CDR1 DFQATT, CDR2 SNEGSKA (reference sequence). The V and J ends lost 3 bases and 1 base, in that order; junction bases with no gene match: 5. The CDR3 spans 16 residues. The CDR3 DNA reads TGCAGTGCTAGCGGACAGGGGGCGTTGAGCAATCAGCCCCAGCATTTT. This encodes CSASGQGALSNQPQHF.

This clonotype was counted at least ten times. V usage is TRBV4-1 and J usage is TRBJ2-6; the D gene is possibly TRBD2 (6 bases). Between the trimmed V and J ends, which lost 0 bases and 1 base, there was a span of 10 bases. The CDR3 has 17 amino acids. Germline V gene data show CDR1 as MGHRA and CDR2 as YSYEKL. This CDR3 reads CASSQEMGGSGANVLTF. CDR3 DNA: TGCGCCAGCAGCCAAGAAATGGGAGGTTCTGGGGCCAACGTCCTGACTTTC.

In this sample, this clonotype turned up many times. The chain combines TRBV9 with TRBJ2-1; D is unresolved. The CDR3 spans 13 residues. V was clipped by 3 bases and J by 0 bases, with 4 bases between them. Looked up from germline, CDR1 is SGDLS and CDR2 is YYNGEE. The CDR3 DNA reads TGTGCCAGCAGCGAAAGCTCCTACAATGAGCAGTTCTTC. It is translated as CASSESSYNEQFF. The entire variable domain, with the rest obtained from reference TRBV9 and TRBJ2-1, is as follows: DSGVTQTPKHLITATGQRVTLRCSPRSGDLSVYWYQQSLDQGLQFLIQYYNGEERAKGNILERFSAQQFPDLHSELNLSSLELGDSALYFCASSESSYNEQFFGPGTRLTVL.

The V call is TRBV12-3 or TRBV12-4, the J call TRBJ2-5, with 9 bases lining up with TRBD1. This CDR3 is 16 amino acids long. V shed 2 bases, J shed 1 base, and the junction held 5 bases outside the gene matches. The CDR3 protein is CASSLRRDRAQETQYF. The CDR3 DNA reads as TGTGCCAGCAGTTTAAGACGGGACAGGGCCCAAGAGACCCAGTACTTC.

The sample holds many counts of this clonotype. V is TRBV6-1 and J is TRBJ2-3; 7 positions agree with TRBD2. V lost 4 bases to trimming and J lost 10 bases; unmatched junction nucleotides: 14. CDR3 length: 15 amino acids. Germline assignment: CDR1 MNHNS and CDR2 SASEGT. This CDR3 reads CASSGTRRDNLAQYF. The CDR3 nucleotides read TGTGCCAGCAGTGGGACTAGACGGGATAATTTGGCGCAGTATTTT.

In its sample, this clonotype was seen many times. This rearrangement joins TRBV12-3 or TRBV12-4 to TRBJ1-2; D might be TRBD1 (6 bases). The V end lost 1 base, the J end lost 2 bases, and 8 bases lay between the germline ends. This CDR3 contains 14 residues. The CDR3 protein is CASSLGTVNYGYTF. The CDR3 DNA sequence: TGTGCCAGCAGTTTAGGGACAGTCAACTATGGCTACACCTTC.

This clonotype was detected only a few times. V and J are TRBV6-1 and TRBJ1-2; 10 bases map to TRBD1. The V segment lost 6 bases and the J segment 6 bases; nucleotides outside the gene matches: 10. Germline V CDR1 and CDR2: MNHNS, SASEGT. There are 15 residues in the CDR3. CDR3 amino acids: CASRDGTGVVHGYTF. CDR3 nucleotides: TGTGCCAGCAGGGATGGGACAGGGGTTGTCCATGGCTACACCTTC.

The chain employs TRBV29-1 and TRBJ2-5; 10 positions agree with TRBD2. V trimming: 0 bases; J trimming: 4 bases; junction bases outside the gene matches: 5. CDR1 and CDR2 from the germline V gene are SQVTM and ANQGSEA. The CDR3 length is 15 residues. The CDR3 here is CSVEDRGLAAETQYF. The CDR3 DNA sequence: TGCAGCGTTGAAGATCGAGGACTAGCGGCAGAGACCCAGTACTTC.

This clonotype was recorded many times. The CDR3 nucleotides read TGCAGCGTTGAACTGGCCAGGGTGAACACTGAAGCTTTCTTT. This gives the protein CSVELARVNTEAFF. V usage is TRBV29-1 and J usage is TRBJ1-1; maybe TRBD1 (5 bases). The CDR3 runs 14 residues. Trimming removed 2 bases at V and 0 bases at J, with 10 bases between. CDR1 SQVTM and CDR2 ANQGSEA come from the germline V gene.

This clonotype has at least ten counts. V and J are TRBV12-3 or TRBV12-4 and TRBJ2-5; 7 bases are a match to TRBD1. This CDR3 has 15 residues. Unmatched junction bases numbered 10, after V lost 5 bases and J lost 4 bases. The CDR3 loop reads CASSLYSTGLETQYF. For the CDR3, the DNA is TGTGCCAGCAGTCTGTACTCGACAGGGTTAGAGACCCAGTACTTC.

This clonotype was seen repeatedly, ten times or more. The chain combines TRBV6-1 with TRBJ2-1; D possibly corresponds to TRBD1 (5 bases). The germline CDR1 and CDR2 sequences are MNHNS and SASEGT. V lost 3 bases, J lost 10 bases, and 13 bases lay in between. The CDR3 totals 13 residues. CDR3 sequence (DNA): TGTGCCAGCAGTGATCCTGGGGCAAGGGAGCAGTTCTTC. Protein: CASSDPGAREQFF.

This clonotype was counted at least ten times. This chain uses TRBV10-3 with TRBJ2-2; 7 bases are shared with TRBD1. The germline V gene has CDR1 ENHRY and CDR2 SYGVKD. V lost 6 bases to trimming and J lost 0 bases; unmatched junction nucleotides: 7. This CDR3 spans 16 amino acids. For the CDR3, the DNA is TGTGCCATCAGACCAGACAGGGCGGCGAACACCGGGGAGCTGTTTTTT. It yields the protein CAIRPDRAANTGELFF.

The chain has TRBV4-1 and TRBJ1-5; maybe TRBD1 (6 bases). The CDR3 has 15 amino acids. Trimming removed 2 bases at V and 5 bases at J, with 13 bases between. Germline CDR1 is MGHRA and CDR2 is YSYEKL. The CDR3 bases are TGCGCCAGCAGCCAAAACAGGGCCTTGGATCAGCCCCAGCATTTT. It is translated as CASSQNRALDQPQHF.

This clonotype appeared many times. This chain connects TRBV29-1 to TRBJ2-1; D is unclear. Trimming pared 0 bases from V and 4 bases from J, leaving 16 bases between. This CDR3 is 16 amino acids long. Germline V gives CDR1 SQVTM, CDR2 ANQGSEA. In DNA form, the CDR3 reads TGCAGCGTTGAAGATCCTAACCCGGCGCGATACAATGAGCAGTTCTTC. This gives the protein CSVEDPNPARYNEQFF.

About this clonotype: A read error may explain this, as a much larger clone is one base away. The rearrangement joins TRBV20-1 to TRBJ2-1, with 7 bases that match TRBD2. Germline CDR1 is DFQATT and CDR2 is SNEGSKA (reference sequence). This CDR3 is built from 15 residues. The V segment lost 1 base and the J segment 2 bases; nucleotides outside the gene matches: 5. Here the CDR3 reads CSARGGTTAYNEQFF. In nucleotides, the CDR3 is TGCAGTGCTAGAGGTGGGACTACCGCCTACAATGAGCAGTTCTTC.

The CDR3 coding sequence is TGTGCCAGCAGCATACCTTACCGGGGGGCCAACCACCTGATTAATACGCAGTATTTT. It is translated as CASSIPYRGANHLINTQYF. The chain couples TRBV11-1 to TRBJ2-3; D perhaps matches TRBD2 (7 bases). Per germline, CDR1 SGHAT and CDR2 FQDESV (reference sequence). V was pared by 5 bases and J by 7 bases, with 31 bases between. This CDR3 region has 19 residues.

The V and J genes are TRBV7-2 and TRBJ2-5; TRBD2 might be the D (6 bases). The V and J ends lost 5 bases and 2 bases respectively, with 12 bases between them. The CDR3 is made up of 14 amino acids. Germline V gene sequence: CDR1 SGHTA, CDR2 FQGNSA. The CDR3 nucleotides are TGTGCCAGCAGCGCGGGGCGGACTCAAGAGACCCAGTACTTC. Translated, it gives CASSAGRTQETQYF.

This clonotype was counted many times. V usage is TRBV12-3 or TRBV12-4 and J usage is TRBJ1-5; 8 bases line up with TRBD1. CDR3 length: 14 residues. With V trimmed by 5 bases and J by 2 bases, 2 bases remained unmatched. Here the CDR3 DNA reads TGTGCCAGCAGTGCGACAGGGGGCAATCAGCCCCAGCATTTT. It yields the protein CASSATGGNQPQHF.

The table lists this clonotype with many counts. CDR3 region: CASSIGANTEAFF. The CDR3 DNA is TGTGCCAGCAGCATCGGGGCTAACACTGAAGCTTTCTTT. The chain couples TRBV9 to TRBJ1-1; tentatively, D is TRBD1 (5 bases). The V and J ends lost 4 bases and 2 bases respectively, with 9 bases between them. This CDR3 contains 13 residues. The V gene's germline CDR1 is SGDLS and CDR2 YYNGEE.

This clonotype showed up many times. The chain has TRBV28 and TRBJ2-1; maybe TRBD2 (6 bases). The ends were cut back, 6 bases at V and 4 bases at J, with 13 bases in the middle. This CDR3 is built from 14 residues. Germline assignment: CDR1 MDHEN and CDR2 SYDVKM. The CDR3 sequence: CASRGEVRYNEQFF. CDR3 coding DNA: TGTGCCAGCAGAGGGGAGGTGCGGTACAATGAGCAGTTCTTC.

The table lists this clonotype with many counts. The rearrangement uses TRBV12-3 or TRBV12-4 and TRBJ2-3; D gene uncertain. With 11 bases removed from V and 2 bases from J, the gap between germline ends came to 23 bases. The CDR3 runs 16 residues. CDR3 in amino acids: CACCIGSHTFTDTQYF. DNA of the CDR3: TGTGCCTGTTGCATCGGATCCCACACCTTCACAGATACGCAGTATTTT.